A single sample gave rise to the 20 T cell receptor beta chains below, sequenced in a study of read filtering for tumor transcriptome and immune sequencing. From 300 to 400 ng of RNA, a library with molecular barcoded alpha/delta and beta/gamma adaptors was made. Via MiXCR, TCRdb re-called the reads, giving one row per CDR3 protein. The data show roughly 130,000 distinct CDR3 sequences, 10% to 15% seen once. Sequences were obtained from a population of CD138-negative cells sorted from bone marrow. The receptors come from a donor at least 40 years old with multiple myeloma.

This clonotype was recorded a few times. This chain uses TRBV7-3 with TRBJ2-5, with D possibly being TRBD1 or TRBD2 (5 bases each). Germline lookup yields CDR1 SGHTA and CDR2 FQGTGA. Trimming pared 6 bases from V and 3 bases from J, leaving 14 bases between. This CDR3 spans 14 amino acids. CDR3 coding DNA: TGTGCCAGCAGTCTCTCCGGGACGGAAGAGACCCAGTACTTC. This sequence encodes CASSLSGTEETQYF. The variable domain in full, with the rest retrieved from reference TRBV7-3 and TRBJ2-5, is GAGVSQTPSNKVTEKGKYVELRCDPISGHTALYWYRQSLGQGPEFLIYFQGTGAADDSGLPNDRFFAVRPEGSVSTLKIQRTERGDSAVYLCASSLSGTEETQYFGPGTRLLVL.

This clonotype occurred many times. The chain uses TRBV29-1 and TRBJ1-1; 7 positions match TRBD1. From germline, CDR1 is SQVTM and CDR2 ANQGSEA. Trimming took 4 bases from V and 3 from J; bases not matched to a gene: 5. This CDR3 comprises 13 residues. The CDR3 DNA sequence: TGCAGCGTTGCGAGGCAGGGGGACACTGAAGCTTTCTTT. Translating gives CSVARQGDTEAFF.

Concerning this clonotype: Being one base from a much bigger clone, this may be a read error. This chain links TRBV29-1 with TRBJ2-2; TRBD2 matches 9 bases. CDR3 length: 14 residues. Germline V gives CDR1 SQVTM, CDR2 ANQGSEA. This chain's CDR3 is CSVVRTSDTGELSF. For the CDR3, the DNA is TGCAGCGTTGTCCGGACTAGCGACACCGGGGAGCTGTCTTTT.

This clonotype was seen many times. The V and J genes are TRBV7-3 and TRBJ2-3; the D call may be TRBD1 or TRBD2 (5 bases each). Germline assignment: CDR1 SGHTA and CDR2 FQGTGA. Trimming shortened V by 5 bases and J by 1 base, and 13 bases separated the two germline ends. This CDR3 is built from 15 residues. The CDR3, as DNA: TGTGCCAGCAGCCCGGGACGGATCCGCACAGATACGCAGTATTTT. Its protein product is CASSPGRIRTDTQYF.

Note on this clonotype: This may be a read error, as it is one base from a much larger clone. The chain is built from TRBV11-3 and TRBJ2-1, with a possible D match to TRBD2 (6 bases). Germline V gives CDR1 SGHNT, CDR2 YENEEA. This CDR3 contains 13 residues. CDR3 sequence reads: CASSLAGLGEQLF. The CDR3 DNA reads as TGTGCCAGCAGCTTAGCGGGACTCGGTGAGCAGCTCTTC. The full variable domain, completed using reference TRBV11-3 and TRBJ2-1, is EAGVVQSPRYKIIEKKQPVAFWCNPISGHNTLYWYLQNLGQGPELLIRYENEEAVDDSQLPKDRFSAERLKGVDSTLKIQPAELGDSAVYLCASSLAGLGEQLFGPGTRLTVL.

This clonotype was seen repeatedly, ten times or more. Germline and junction disagree at one end, which may indicate a read error. The chain joins TRBV7-7 to TRBJ2-5; possible D gene TRBD1, 5 bases. This CDR3 has 13 amino acids. Per the germline V gene, CDR1 is SSHAT and CDR2 is FNYEAQ (reference sequence). For the CDR3, the DNA is TGTGCTAGCAGCTTTGGGGCTTCAGAGACCCAGTACTTC. Residues: CASSFGASETQYF.

Many counts were recorded for this clonotype. The CDR3 region has the DNA TGTGCCAGTAGTATACCGACAAGAAACTATGGCTACACCTTC. This translates into CASSIPTRNYGYTF. This rearrangement joins TRBV19 to TRBJ1-2; D is undetermined. CDR3 length equals 14 residues. With 2 bases removed from V and 2 bases from J, the gap between germline ends came to 9 bases. Germline CDR1 reads LNHDA; CDR2 reads SQIVND (reference sequence).

Many counts were recorded for this clonotype. The chain carries TRBV28 and TRBJ2-1; 8 bases line up with TRBD2. V was clipped by 6 bases and J by 7 bases; unmatched bases: 8. Per germline, CDR1 MDHEN and CDR2 SYDVKM. This CDR3 spans 14 amino acids. The CDR3 coding sequence is TGTGCCAGCAGCCGCGCGGGGGGAAGAAATGAGCAGTTCTTC. It yields the protein CASSRAGGRNEQFF.

The chain combines TRBV20-1 with TRBJ2-5, with D perhaps being TRBD1 or TRBD2 (5 bases each). Germline V lookup: CDR1 DFQATT, CDR2 SNEGSKA (reference sequence). The CDR3 has 13 amino acids. Deletions cut 5 bases from V and 4 bases from J, with 14 bases between. CDR3 coding DNA: TGCAGTGCTGGACTCACAGGTTCAGAGACCCAGTACTTC. It translates to CSAGLTGSETQYF.

As for this clonotype: A much more abundant neighbour one base away suggests this may be a read error. The final CDR3 position lacks the conserved phenylalanine or tryptophan, pointing to a likely read error. The rearrangement uses TRBV20-1 and TRBJ2-7; 11 bases line up with TRBD2. CDR1 and CDR2 from the germline V gene are DFQATT and SNEGSKA (reference sequence). This CDR3 is 14 amino acids long. The chain's CDR3 is CSARGGTSGYEQYS. The CDR3 nucleotides read TGCAGTGCAAGAGGCGGGACTAGCGGATACGAGCAGTACTCC.

A note on this clonotype: This may be a read error, as it is one base from a much larger clone. This chain connects TRBV20-1 to TRBJ1-1; D gene uncertain. Germline loops: CDR1 DFQATT, CDR2 SNEGSKA (reference sequence). The length of the CDR3 is 14 residues. The germline V and J ends were trimmed by 1 base and 4 bases, with 13 bases remaining between them. The CDR3 spells CSARGRGWGTEAFF. Here the CDR3 DNA reads TGCAGTGCTAGAGGCCGGGGTTGGGGCACTGAAGCTTTCTTT.

On this clonotype itself: Mismatch with germline at one junction end may stem from a read error. The chain couples TRBV11-1 to TRBJ2-2, with D possibly TRBD2 on 5 matching bases. The CDR3 is 14 amino acids. Germline V gene data show CDR1 as SGHAT and CDR2 as FQDESV (reference sequence). CDR3 loop: CASSLSENTGELSF. The CDR3 DNA reads TGCGCCAGCAGCTTGAGCGAGAACACCGGGGAGCTGTCTTTT.

The chain combines TRBV7-9 with TRBJ1-1; maybe TRBD1 (5 bases). The CDR3 length is 12 residues. Between the trimmed V and J ends, which lost 5 bases and 11 bases, there was a span of 15 bases. Germline CDR1 SEHNR, CDR2 FQNEAQ (reference sequence). DNA for the CDR3: TGTGCCAGCAGCCGCCAGGGACCGAACGCTTTCTTT. Its translation is CASSRQGPNAFF.

This clonotype was counted many times. V gene TRBV4-2 combines with J gene TRBJ1-4; 9 positions agree with TRBD1. The CDR3 sequence is 15 residues long. Germline V gene lookup returns CDR1 LGHNA and CDR2 YNFKEQ. V lost 1 base to trimming and J lost 11 bases; unmatched junction nucleotides: 8. This CDR3 reads CASSQGQQGARKLFF. The CDR3 DNA reads as TGTGCCAGCAGCCAAGGGCAACAGGGGGCTCGGAAACTGTTTTTT.

This clonotype has at least ten counts. This rearrangement joins TRBV10-3 to TRBJ2-1, with a weak D call TRBD2 (6 bases). The V and J ends lost 5 bases and 8 bases respectively, with 19 bases between them. This CDR3 is 15 amino acids long. Looked up from germline, CDR1 is ENHRY and CDR2 is SYGVKD. As DNA, the CDR3 is TGTGCCATCAGTCGAAGGGGACTGCCCGAGGATGAGCAGTTCTTC. Protein sequence: CAISRRGLPEDEQFF.

This clonotype was seen ten or more times. This chain uses TRBV2 with TRBJ1-5; D perhaps matches TRBD1 (6 bases). CDR1 is SNHLY, CDR2 FYNNEI, per germline. The CDR3 covers 13 residues. V was clipped by 8 bases and J by 1 base, with 9 bases between them. CDR3: CASAGASNQPQHF. CDR3 nucleotides: TGTGCCAGCGCGGGGGCGAGCAATCAGCCCCAGCATTTT.

This clonotype was seen a few times. The J gene is TRBJ2-1, the V gene TRBV10-3; 10 bases are shared with TRBD2. J gave up 3 bases and V 8 bases, and 7 bases lay outside the gene matches. This CDR3 region has 15 residues. Germline V gives CDR1 ENHRY, CDR2 SYGVKD. CDR3 bases: TGTGCCATCGGGCCTAGCGGGAGCGGCTACAATGAGCAGTTCTTC. It translates to CAIGPSGSGYNEQFF.

This clonotype was recorded at least ten times. The V gene is TRBV20-1, the J gene TRBJ1-1, with a possible D match to TRBD1 (6 bases). The CDR3 has 14 residues. Germline lookup yields CDR1 DFQATT and CDR2 SNEGSKA (reference sequence). CDR3 sequence (DNA): TGCAGACAAAGCGGGGGGCCGGGGAACACTGAAGCTTTCTTT. Translated: CRQSGGPGNTEAFF.

In its sample, this clonotype was seen a few times. CDR3: CASSMWLAGGADTQYF. CDR3 nucleotide sequence: TGTGCCAGTAGTATGTGGCTAGCGGGAGGCGCAGATACGCAGTATTTT. This chain uses TRBV19 with TRBJ2-3; 11 nucleotides align to TRBD2. The germline gives CDR1 LNHDA, CDR2 SQIVND (reference sequence). This CDR3 region has 16 residues. The junction had 6 bases not matched to a gene; V was cut back by 3 bases and J by 4 bases. Drawing the rest from reference TRBV19 and TRBJ2-3, the complete variable domain is DGGITQSPKYLFRKEGQNVTLSCEQNLNHDAMYWYRQDPGQGLRLIYYSQIVNDFQKGDIAEGYSVSREKKESFPLTVTSAQKNPTAFYLCASSMWLAGGADTQYFGPGTRLTVL.

This clonotype has at least ten counts. The chain is built from TRBV6-2 or TRBV6-3 and TRBJ1-5, with 10 bases that match TRBD1. Germline loops: CDR1 MNHEY, CDR2 SVGEGT. With V trimmed by 7 bases and J by 6 bases, 6 bases remained unmatched. The CDR3 contains 14 residues. The DNA of the CDR3 is TGTGCCAGCATCGACGGGACAGGGGCTCAGCCCCAGCATTTT. It encodes CASIDGTGAQPQHF.